The clone carrying this T cell receptor beta chain was seen once. The data originate from a study of shared clonotypes between healthy human individuals. Naive CD45RA+ and memory CD45RA-negative subsets were split from CD4+ cells. Repertoires were generated with immunoSEQ multiplex PCR, while TCRdb's copy carries only in-frame clones and drops some. The table includes 2 million to 2.5 million clones, nearly 97% detected once. The source material was naive CD4+ T cells sorted from blood. The subset is: CD45RA+ positively selected. This receptor was obtained from a man aged 18 to 30 in good health.

CDR3: CASSPRTGGGSSYNEQFF. CDR3 sequence (DNA): TGTGCCAGCAGCCCGAGGACGGGCGGGGGCAGCTCCTACAATGAGCAGTTCTTC. The chain couples TRBV7-9 to TRBJ2-1, with D maybe TRBD2 (7 bases). This CDR3 has 18 amino acids. The germline V and J ends were trimmed by 5 bases and 0 bases, with 20 bases remaining between them. Looked up from germline, CDR1 is SEHNR and CDR2 is FQNEAQ (reference sequence).